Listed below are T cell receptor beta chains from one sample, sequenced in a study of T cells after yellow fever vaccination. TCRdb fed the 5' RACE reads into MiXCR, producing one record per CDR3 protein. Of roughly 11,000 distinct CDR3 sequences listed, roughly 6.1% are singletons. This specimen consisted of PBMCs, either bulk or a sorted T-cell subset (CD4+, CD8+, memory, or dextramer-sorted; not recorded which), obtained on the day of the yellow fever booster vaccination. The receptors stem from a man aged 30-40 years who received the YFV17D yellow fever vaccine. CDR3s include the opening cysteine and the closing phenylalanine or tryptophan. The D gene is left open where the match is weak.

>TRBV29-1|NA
CSVGTPNTGELFF
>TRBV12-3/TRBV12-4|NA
CASSFEGEETQYF
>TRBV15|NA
CATSRDVAIQETQYF
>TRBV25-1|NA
CASSDLGDPGNTIYF
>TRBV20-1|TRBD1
CRAGTGDQPQHF
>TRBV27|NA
CASTETIRRASSYNSPLHF
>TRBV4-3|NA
CASSRSSGVQFF
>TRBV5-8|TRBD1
CASSDPGQGTTQYF
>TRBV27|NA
CASATTGPAVGKLFF
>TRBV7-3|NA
CASSLGSVTYNEQFF
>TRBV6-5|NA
CASSYSFRVAGELFF
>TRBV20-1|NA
CSARINIGNTIYF
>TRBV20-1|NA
CCFSGQAPGFWNEQFF
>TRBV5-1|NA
CASRGEETQYF
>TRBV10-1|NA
CASSENALSTDTQYF
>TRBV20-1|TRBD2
CSVRGQAGGLWNEQFF
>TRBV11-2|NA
CASSYWRGPATEAFF
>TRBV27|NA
CASSLEASELYEQYF
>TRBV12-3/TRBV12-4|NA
CASCLARWGSDSTNEKLFF
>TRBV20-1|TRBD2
CSASMLAGTDTQYF
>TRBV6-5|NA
CASSSTLMSLRLHF
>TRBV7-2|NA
CASSSSQLFRNIQYF
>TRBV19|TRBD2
CASSGIAGGNLNEQFF
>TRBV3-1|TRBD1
CASSLGQGVGSPLHF
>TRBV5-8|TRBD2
CASSLRLAGGPGNEQFF
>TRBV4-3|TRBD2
CASSHPRLANNEQFF
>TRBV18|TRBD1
CASSPDRANHGYTF
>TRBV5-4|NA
CASSWGTGPPYNEQFF
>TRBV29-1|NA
CSVERIGSTDTQYF
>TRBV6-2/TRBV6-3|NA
CASSYSRVVMSSYEQYF
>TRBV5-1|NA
CASSLEPGRYEQYF
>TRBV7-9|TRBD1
CASTWPGTGDNYGYTF
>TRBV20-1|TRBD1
CSASGTGFYEQYF
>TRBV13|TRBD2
CAISYGTSGSNTDTQYF
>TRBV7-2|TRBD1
CASSPTWAGGKAFF
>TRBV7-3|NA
CASSLQAPGTSRQETQYF
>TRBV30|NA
CAWSVSIQETQYF
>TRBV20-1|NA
CSARPTGNSPLHF
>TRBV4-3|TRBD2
CASSRTSGRSETQYF
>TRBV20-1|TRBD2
CSASPPGLAGGLFF
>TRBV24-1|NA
CATSRGARGPYEPQHF
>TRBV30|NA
CAWSVYNTIAKNIQYF
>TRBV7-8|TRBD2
CASSSRLAGGGYEQYF
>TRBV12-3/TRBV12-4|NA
CASIEGPDKSYEQYF
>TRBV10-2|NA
CASSEAYSTDTQYF
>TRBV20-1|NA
CSARRGAPADTQYF
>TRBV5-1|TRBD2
CASSPTSGRTDTQYF
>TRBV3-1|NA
CASSLQGGETQYF
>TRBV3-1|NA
CASSQVGVSTEAFF
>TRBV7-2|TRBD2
CASSFSSGSSYEQYF
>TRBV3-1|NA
CASSPDLRPGQGHEQYF
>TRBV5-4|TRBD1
CASSGEQGSQQFF